This T cell receptor (beta chain) is from a study of cytomegalovirus exposure and HLA in healthy donors. The study, taken as a whole, reports: Listed as cytomegalovirus-associated were 150 to 200 TCR beta chains. Among the CMV-associated chains, a few were confirmed in vitro as specific for CMV antigens.

The CDR3 is 14 residues long. The V gene lost 5 bases and the J gene lost 1 base, with 12 bases spanning the gap. Per the germline V gene, CDR1 is GTSNPN and CDR2 is SVGIG (reference sequence). In the case of this clone: Antigen: not known.

PCR used 60 Vbeta primers and 13 Jbeta primers. How the authors handled the data: Later, an analysis found about 83 million unique TCR beta chains, and 8.5 million to 12 million of these were shared. The repertoire was sequenced with immunoSEQ multiplex PCR; TCRdb's copy has only in-frame clones and lacks some. Clone size and V and J calls were adopted from that table, with D and trimming inferred from the DNA. The sample holds some 180,000 clones, about four fifths seen once. Those who donated were healthy bone marrow donors. This chain joins TRBV30 and TRBJ1-3; TRBD1 is a possible D gene (5 bases). Source material: PBMCs. This TCR came from a female donor in good health and CMV-seronegative. CDR3 coding DNA: TGTGCCTGGGGTGGTTGGACATCTGGAAACACCATATATTTT. It translates to CAWGGWTSGNTIYF. Full variable domain (missing parts from reference TRBV30 and TRBJ1-3): SQTIHQWPATLVQPVGSPLSLECTVEGTSNPNLYWYRQAAGRGLQLLFYSVGIGQISSEVPQNLSASRPQDRQFILSSKKLLLSDSGFYLCAWGGWTSGNTIYFGEGSWLTVV.